The following is a T cell receptor beta chain sequence with its context. Its antigen is unidentified. Profiled with immunoSEQ multiplex PCR; TCRdb holds only in-frame clones, not every one. The data hold 100,000 or so clones, with approximately 86% observed a single time. The sample comes from a study of T cell responses to AZD1222 COVID-19 vaccine. General study points: At baseline, just five to seven AZD1222 recipients tested seropositive. Dominant CD4 TCR responses targeted spike regions 160-218 and 743-854. Among the donors, most were white British and more were female, and clonal diversity was possibly underestimated.

This CDR3 has 15 amino acids. Trimming took off 5 bases at V and 1 base at J, with 14 bases between the two ends. CDR1 and CDR2 from the germline V gene are MNHEY and SVGAGI. J is TRBJ1-1 and V is TRBV6-5; a possible D gene is TRBD1 (5 bases). Sequencing used peripheral blood, obtained on day 0 of AZD1222 vaccination. This receptor was identified in an adult in good health. The CDR3 DNA follows: TGTGCCAGCAGTACCTCGAACACAGGGAACACTGAAGCTTTCTTT. Translating gives CASSTSNTGNTEAFF.